One sample yielded the 14 T cell receptor beta chains listed below, sequenced in a study of shared clonotypes between healthy human individuals. Sequencing was performed with immunoSEQ multiplex PCR; in TCRdb, only in-frame clones are kept and a portion is missing. The table has approximately 2.5 million clones, more than 80% seen once. The sample taken for sequencing was naive CD4+ T cells sorted from blood. Subset of the sample: CD45RA+ positively selected. These receptors originate from a man aged 18 to 30 in good health.

The chain combines TRBV12-5 with TRBJ2-5; 7 bases match TRBD2. The CDR3 totals 17 residues. The germline CDR1 and CDR2 sequences are LGHNT and FRNRAP. V dropped 4 bases and J dropped 2; count of bases not matched to a gene: 13. CDR3: CASGSGTNLRPQETQYF. Written as DNA, the CDR3 is TGTGCTAGTGGTTCGGGGACTAATTTACGACCGCAAGAGACCCAGTACTTC. The full variable domain, in which reference TRBV12-5 and TRBJ2-5 provide the parts outside the CDR3, is DARVTQTPRHKVTEMGQEVTMRCQPILGHNTVFWYRQTMMQGLELLAYFRNRAPLDDSGMPKDRFSAEMPDATLATLKIQPSEPRDSAVYFCASGSGTNLRPQETQYFGPGTRLLVL.

This chain joins TRBV5-1 and TRBJ2-6, with TRBD1 as a possible D gene (6 bases). Germline V gene data show CDR1 as SGHRS and CDR2 as YFSETQ. This CDR3 comprises 15 residues. With 5 bases removed from V and 2 bases from J, the gap between germline ends came to 11 bases. This CDR3 reads CASRLSGAGANVLTF. In DNA, the CDR3 is TGCGCCAGCAGATTATCAGGGGCTGGGGCCAACGTCCTGACTTTC. Based on the CDR3 plus reference TRBV5-1 and TRBJ2-6, the full variable domain is KAGVTQTPRYLIKTRGQQVTLSCSPISGHRSVSWYQQTPGQGLQFLFEYFSETQRNKGNFPGRFSGRQFSNSRSEMNVSTLELGDSALYLCASRLSGAGANVLTFGAGSRLTVL.

The chain carries TRBV20-1 and TRBJ2-2, with D hard to call. In germline, CDR1 is DFQATT, CDR2 SNEGSKA (reference sequence). The CDR3 has 11 residues. V lost 3 bases and J 1 base, leaving 0 bases between the germline ends. CDR3 amino acids: CSARNTGELFF. In DNA form, the CDR3 reads TGCAGTGCTAGGAACACCGGGGAGCTGTTTTTT.

The J gene is TRBJ1-4, the V gene TRBV6-1; 7 bases align to TRBD1. CDR1 and CDR2 (germline): MNHNS, SASEGT. The ends lost 4 bases at V and 4 bases at J; junction bases unmatched: 3. The CDR3 spans 14 residues. The CDR3 bases are TGTGCCAGCAGTGGGAACAGGGGTAATGAAAAACTGTTTTTT. Its translation: CASSGNRGNEKLFF.

V and J are TRBV5-1 and TRBJ1-2, with no clear D. V was cut by 0 bases and J by 3 bases, with 21 bases left in between. In germline, CDR1 is SGHRS, CDR2 YFSETQ. The CDR3 is 18 residues long. For the CDR3, the DNA is TGCGCCAGCAGCTTGGCCGGGAGAATTGAGGTCTCAGACTATGGCTACACCTTC. This encodes CASSLAGRIEVSDYGYTF. Full variable domain (remainder filled in from reference TRBV5-1 and TRBJ1-2): KAGVTQTPRYLIKTRGQQVTLSCSPISGHRSVSWYQQTPGQGLQFLFEYFSETQRNKGNFPGRFSGRQFSNSRSEMNVSTLELGDSALYLCASSLAGRIEVSDYGYTFGSGTRLTVV.

The CDR3 sequence is CASSESNAGGNIQYF. In DNA form, the CDR3 reads TGCGCCAGCAGTGAGTCAAACGCGGGGGGGAACATTCAGTACTTC. The chain recombines TRBV10-1 with TRBJ2-4; 9 bases match TRBD2. CDR1 and CDR2 from the germline V gene are WNHNN and SYGVQD (reference sequence). V was clipped by 0 bases and J by 7 bases; unmatched bases: 4. The CDR3 contains 15 residues.

This chain connects TRBV7-9 to TRBJ1-1; D may be TRBD1 (5 bases). Germline CDR1 SEHNR, CDR2 FQNEAQ (reference sequence). V lost 6 bases and J lost 1, with 12 bases in between. The CDR3 runs to 14 residues. CDR3 nucleotide sequence: TGTGCCAGCAGGAGGACGGGGCCGAACACTGAAGCTTTCTTT. The encoded protein is CASRRTGPNTEAFF.

As regards this clone: This CDR3 is also generated by other DNA sequences in the sample. This sequence joins TRBV5-1 and TRBJ1-1; maybe TRBD1 (5 bases). This CDR3 spans 13 amino acids. CDR1 is SGHRS, CDR2 YFSETQ, per germline. Deletions cut 3 bases from V and 0 bases from J, with 6 bases between. The CDR3 reads CASSSTVNTEAFF. CDR3 DNA sequence: TGCGCCAGCAGCTCGACAGTGAACACTGAAGCTTTCTTT.

The chain uses TRBV10-1 and TRBJ2-2; D not certain. The germline V gene has CDR1 WNHNN and CDR2 SYGVQD (reference sequence). The CDR3 length is 12 residues. V lost 0 bases and J 7 bases, leaving 3 bases between the germline ends. The CDR3 DNA reads as TGCGCCAGCAGTGAGTCGTTCGGGGAGCTGTTTTTT. Translation: CASSESFGELFF.

This chain links TRBV18 with TRBJ2-1; the D gene is possibly TRBD2 (5 bases). Trimming left V 2 bases short and J 8 bases short, with 16 bases between. The CDR3 extends over 15 amino acids. The germline V gene has CDR1 KGHSH and CDR2 LQKENI. The CDR3 region is CASSPRASSNDEQFF. The CDR3 DNA follows: TGTGCCAGCTCACCAAGGGCTAGCTCCAACGATGAGCAGTTCTTC.

The CDR3 region is CASSLGDGPNQPQHF. The CDR3, as DNA: TGCGCCAGCAGCTTGGGGGACGGTCCAAATCAGCCCCAGCATTTT. The J gene is TRBJ1-5, the V gene TRBV5-1; D is possibly TRBD1 (5 bases). The V gene's germline CDR1 is SGHRS and CDR2 YFSETQ. The CDR3 is made up of 15 amino acids. Trimming shortened V by 0 bases and J by 4 bases, and 11 bases separated the two germline ends.

The CDR3 loop reads CASSLAAGWQQANEKLFF. Here the CDR3 DNA reads TGTGCCAGCAGCTTAGCAGCGGGCTGGCAACAGGCTAATGAAAAACTGTTTTTT. This chain uses TRBV7-2 with TRBJ1-4, with D possibly matching TRBD1 (5 bases). CDR1 is SGHTA, CDR2 FQGNSA, per germline. The germline V and J ends were trimmed by 0 bases and 3 bases, with 17 bases remaining between them. The length of the CDR3 is 18 residues.

This clone appeared a few times. At the DNA level, this CDR3 is encoded by other sequences in the same sample as well. The V gene is TRBV9, the J gene TRBJ1-6, with unresolved D. The CDR3 has 16 residues. Per the germline V gene, CDR1 is SGDLS and CDR2 is YYNGEE. V dropped 2 bases and J dropped 0 bases, with 9 bases sitting between them. This chain's CDR3 is CASSVDVSSYNSPLHF. For the CDR3, the DNA is TGTGCCAGCAGCGTGGATGTCAGCTCCTATAATTCACCCCTCCACTTT.

The V call is TRBV4-1, the J call TRBJ2-2; D is possibly TRBD1 (6 bases). The V end lost 4 bases, the J end lost 1 base, and 13 bases lay between the germline ends. The CDR3 spans 16 residues. Germline V CDR1 and CDR2: MGHRA, YSYEKL. The CDR3 nucleotides read TGCGCCAGCAGCCCACGGACAGTAGGGAACACCGGGGAGCTGTTTTTT. Its protein is CASSPRTVGNTGELFF.